This TCR beta chain was identified in a study of cytotoxic CD8 clonotypes in ibrutinib-treated CLL. Sequencing was designed to attain a depth spanning 1 in 200,000 to 1 in 1 million T cells. Produced via immunoSEQ multiplex PCR; TCRdb's table is partial and in-frame only. The sample records tens of thousands of clones, roughly 50% being singletons. Study-level results: Patients had baseline clonality above age-matched healthy donors, and this clonality moved with circulating CD8+ T-cell counts.

About this clone: Its antigen is undetermined.

CDR1 SNHLY and CDR2 FYNNEI come from the germline V gene. Trimming removed 6 bases at V and 4 bases at J, with 18 bases between. This CDR3 contains 15 residues. The chain recombines TRBV2 with TRBJ1-2; TRBD1 is a possible D gene (6 bases). The receptor was isolated from a human donor with chronic lymphocytic leukemia. The sample was PBMCs, taken after 24 months of ibrutinib treatment. The CDR3 is CASRTAGVGGYGYTF. The CDR3 DNA reads TGTGCCAGCAGAACCGCGGGGGTAGGGGGCTATGGCTACACCTTC.